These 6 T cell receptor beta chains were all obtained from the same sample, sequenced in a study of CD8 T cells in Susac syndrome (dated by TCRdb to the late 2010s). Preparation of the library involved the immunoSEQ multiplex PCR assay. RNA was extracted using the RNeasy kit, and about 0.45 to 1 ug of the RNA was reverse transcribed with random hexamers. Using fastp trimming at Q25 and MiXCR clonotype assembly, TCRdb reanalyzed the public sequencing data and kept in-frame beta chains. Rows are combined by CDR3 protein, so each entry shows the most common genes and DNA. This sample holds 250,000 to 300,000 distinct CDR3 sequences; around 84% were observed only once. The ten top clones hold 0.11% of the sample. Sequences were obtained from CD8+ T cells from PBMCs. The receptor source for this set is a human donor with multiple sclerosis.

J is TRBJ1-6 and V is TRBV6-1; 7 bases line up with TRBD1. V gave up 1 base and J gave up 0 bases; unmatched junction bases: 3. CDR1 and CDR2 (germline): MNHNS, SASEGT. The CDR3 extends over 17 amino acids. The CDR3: CASSEERTGSYNSPLHF. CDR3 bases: TGTGCCAGCAGTGAAGAACGGACAGGCTCCTATAATTCACCCCTCCACTTT.

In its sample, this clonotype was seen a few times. The CDR3 loop is CAISLDHDNTGELFF. CDR3 DNA: TGTGCCATCAGCTTGGATCACGATAACACCGGGGAGCTGTTTTTT. The V call is TRBV10-3, the J call TRBJ2-2; D unclear. Germline V gene data show CDR1 as ENHRY and CDR2 as SYGVKD. The germline V and J ends were trimmed by 6 bases and 2 bases, with 13 bases remaining between them. The CDR3 is 15 amino acids.

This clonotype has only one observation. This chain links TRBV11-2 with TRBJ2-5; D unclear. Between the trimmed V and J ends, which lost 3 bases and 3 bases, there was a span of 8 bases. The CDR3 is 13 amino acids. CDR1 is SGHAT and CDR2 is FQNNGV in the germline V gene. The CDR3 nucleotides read TGTGCCAGCAGCTTTCGAGGAAAAGAGACCCAGTACTTC. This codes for CASSFRGKETQYF.

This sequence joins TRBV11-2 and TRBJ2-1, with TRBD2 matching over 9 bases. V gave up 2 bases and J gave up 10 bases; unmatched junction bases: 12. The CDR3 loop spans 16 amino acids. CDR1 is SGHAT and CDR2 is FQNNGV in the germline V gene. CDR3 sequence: CASSLSRLAGSIEQFF. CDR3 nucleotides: TGTGCCAGCAGCTTATCTAGGCTAGCGGGGTCCATCGAGCAGTTCTTC.

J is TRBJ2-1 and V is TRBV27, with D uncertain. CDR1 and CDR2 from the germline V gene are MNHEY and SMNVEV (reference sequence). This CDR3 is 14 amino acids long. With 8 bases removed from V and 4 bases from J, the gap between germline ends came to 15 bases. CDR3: CASSLRSKYNEQFF. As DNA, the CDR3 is TGTGCCAGCTCTCTGCGGAGTAAGTACAATGAGCAGTTCTTC.

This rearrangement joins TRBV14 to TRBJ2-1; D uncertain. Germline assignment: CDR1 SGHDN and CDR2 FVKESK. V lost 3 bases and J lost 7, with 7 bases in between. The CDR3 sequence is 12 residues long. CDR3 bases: TGTGCCAGCAGCCAGGGTAGTAATGAGCAGTTCTTC. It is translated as CASSQGSNEQFF.